These T cell receptor beta chains were read from a single sample in a study of OX40 agonist ivuxolimab in advanced cancers. TCRdb's copy holds only in-frame clones and misses some; the assay was immunoSEQ multiplex PCR. The table includes about 91,000 clones, more than 75% detected once. The sequencing used CD4+ or CD8+ T cells sorted from blood, collected in a trial of the OX40 agonist ivuxolimab. The receptors shown here come from an adult with an advanced solid tumor such as melanoma, head and neck, liver or kidney cancer. The CDR3 runs from the conserved cysteine through the conserved F or W. Fields, in order: clone size, V gene, D gene, CDR3 length, J gene, CDR3 protein, CDR3 DNA. The D gene is left open where the match is weak. Some rows mark clone size as missing; the rest say once, few, many or name a class of expanded clone.

NA	TRBV6-1	NA	15	TRBJ2-1	CASSRADSSYNEQFF	TGTGCCAGCAGCCGAGCGGATTCCTCCTACAATGAGCAGTTCTTC
once	TRBV6-5	NA	11	TRBJ2-1	CASSTINEQFF	TGTGCCAGCAGTACTATAAATGAGCAGTTCTTC
NA	TRBV9	NA	14	TRBJ2-7	CASSVAEGDYEQYF	TGTGCCAGCAGCGTAGCAGAGGGGGACTACGAGCAGTACTTC
NA	TRBV19	TRBD2	17	TRBJ2-2	CASSIPAGGARTGELFF	TGTGCCAGTAGTATACCAGCGGGAGGGGCGAGGACCGGGGAGCTGTTTTTT
once	TRBV19	NA	14	TRBJ2-5	CASSWANGWETQYF	TGTGCCAGTAGTTGGGCTAACGGATGGGAGACCCAGTACTTC
NA	TRBV6-5	TRBD1	15	TRBJ1-2	CASSYPGQGRRGYTF	TGTGCCAGCAGTTACCCGGGACAGGGGCGGAGAGGCTACACCTTC
NA	TRBV11-2	NA	13	TRBJ1-5	CASSFSFTQPQHF	TGTGCCAGCAGCTTTAGTTTCACTCAGCCCCAGCATTTT
NA	TRBV28	NA	15	TRBJ1-2	CASVGGIRAVYGYTF	TGTGCCAGCGTAGGGGGGATTAGGGCGGTCTATGGCTACACCTTC
NA	TRBV7-9	TRBD1	15	TRBJ1-3	CASSLAQGAGNTIYF	TGTGCCAGCAGCTTAGCACAGGGGGCCGGAAACACCATATATTTT
NA	TRBV11-3	NA	17	TRBJ1-6	CASSRGRLSSYNSPLHF	TGTGCCAGCAGCCGAGGACGTCTTAGCTCCTATAATTCACCCCTCCACTTT
NA	TRBV19	NA	14	TRBJ1-2	CASSILQINYGYTF	TGTGCCAGTAGTATTCTGCAGATTAACTATGGCTACACCTTC
few	TRBV7-3	NA	15	TRBJ2-7	CASSLTGQLFHEQYF	TGTGCCAGCAGCTTAACGGGGCAGTTGTTCCACGAGCAGTACTTC
NA	TRBV7-8	NA	17	TRBJ2-7	CASSLASGRALFYEQYF	TGTGCCAGCAGCTTAGCTTCCGGACGTGCTCTGTTCTACGAGCAGTACTTC
NA	TRBV5-1	TRBD1	14	TRBJ1-2	CASSSPGQGSGYTF	TGCGCCAGCAGCTCACCGGGACAGGGTTCTGGCTACACCTTC
few	TRBV11-3	NA	15	TRBJ2-2	CASSPSGADTGELFF	TGTGCCAGCAGCCCCTCGGGGGCGGACACCGGGGAGCTGTTTTTT
NA	TRBV2	NA	14	TRBJ1-4	CASCRDRRDEKLFF	TGTGCCAGCTGCCGCGACAGGAGGGATGAAAAACTGTTTTTT
NA	TRBV10-3	NA	12	TRBJ2-7	CAISDNSYEQYF	TGTGCCATCAGTGACAACTCCTACGAGCAGTACTTC
NA	TRBV7-2	TRBD2	14	TRBJ2-1	CASRTSGYYNEQFF	TGTGCCAGTAGGACTAGCGGGTACTACAATGAGCAGTTCTTC
NA	TRBV5-1	TRBD2	15	TRBJ2-3	CASRSGTSRVDTQYF	TGCGCCAGCAGATCCGGGACTAGCAGGGTGGATACGCAGTATTTT
once	TRBV11-3	NA	14	TRBJ2-3	CASSLGERGDTQYF	TGTGCCAGCAGCCTAGGCGAGAGAGGAGATACGCAGTATTTT
NA	TRBV28	NA	15	TRBJ1-5	CASSPVRGASQPQHF	TGTGCCAGCAGCCCCGTTAGGGGGGCGAGTCAGCCCCAGCATTTT
NA	TRBV9	NA	14	TRBJ2-7	CASSVAVNSYEQYF	TGTGCCAGCAGCGTAGCGGTAAACTCCTACGAGCAGTACTTC
NA	TRBV6-6	NA	11	TRBJ2-3	CASSSGYTQYF	TGTGCCAGCAGCTCCGGTTATACGCAGTATTTT
NA	TRBV29-1	NA	12	TRBJ2-1	CSAEGGPNEQFF	TGCAGCGCCGAGGGCGGACCCAATGAGCAGTTCTTC
NA	TRBV7-3	TRBD1	15	TRBJ1-1	CASSTGQGATTEAFF	TGTGCCAGCAGCACGGGACAGGGGGCAACGACTGAAGCTTTCTTT
NA	TRBV14	TRBD2	16	TRBJ2-1	CASSQLGLAAHNEQFF	TGTGCCAGCAGCCAACTGGGGCTAGCGGCCCACAATGAGCAGTTCTTC
once	TRBV5-8	NA	15	TRBJ2-7	CASSLADRSSYEQYF	TGTGCCAGCAGCTTGGCCGATAGGAGCTCCTACGAGCAGTACTTC
NA	TRBV19	TRBD1	16	TRBJ1-1	CASGKGGPFVNTEAFF	TGTGCCAGTGGTAAAGGGGGCCCTTTCGTGAACACTGAAGCTTTCTTT
NA	TRBV30	NA	14	TRBJ2-5	CAWSDWGARKTQYF	TGTGCCTGGAGTGATTGGGGGGCCCGAAAGACCCAGTACTTC
NA	TRBV14	NA	14	TRBJ1-2	CASSQDIGTNGYTF	TGTGCCAGCAGCCAAGATATAGGGACAAATGGCTACACCTTC
NA	TRBV4-1	NA	16	TRBJ1-3	CASSQVAVTSGNTIYF	TGCGCCAGCAGCCAAGTGGCAGTTACCTCTGGAAACACCATATATTTT
NA	TRBV6-1	NA	15	TRBJ2-5	CASSPLGSVGQAQYF	TGTGCCAGCAGCCCCCTAGGTTCGGTGGGGCAGGCCCAGTACTTC
NA	TRBV2	NA	12	TRBJ2-1	CASSEAGLVHLF	TGTGCCAGCAGTGAAGCAGGCTTGGTACACCTCTTC
NA	TRBV10-3	NA	18	TRBJ2-6	CAISEYKGIASGANVLTF	TGTGCCATCAGTGAGTATAAAGGTATCGCCTCTGGGGCCAACGTCCTGACTTTC
NA	TRBV18	TRBD1	14	TRBJ1-4	CASSQDRAYEKLFF	TGTGCCAGCTCACAGGACAGGGCCTACGAAAAACTGTTTTTT
few	TRBV7-2	TRBD1	14	TRBJ1-5	CATLSGTGNQPQHF	TGTGCCACCCTCTCCGGGACAGGGAATCAGCCCCAGCATTTT
NA	TRBV11-2	NA	13	TRBJ1-1	CASRQGIVTEAFF	TGTGCCAGCAGGCAGGGGATAGTAACTGAAGCTTTCTTT
NA	TRBV28	NA	15	TRBJ1-5	CASSPLGGRNQPQHF	TGTGCCAGCAGTCCGCTAGGGGGAAGGAATCAGCCCCAGCATTTT
NA	TRBV27	NA	13	TRBJ1-1	CASSHDRNTEAFF	TGTGCCAGCAGTCATGACAGGAACACTGAAGCTTTCTTT
NA	TRBV6-5	NA	13	TRBJ1-1	CASSPQGVAEAFF	TGTGCCAGCAGCCCCCAAGGGGTTGCTGAAGCTTTCTTT
NA	TRBV6-5	TRBD1	11	TRBJ1-1	CASGKQGSAFF	TGTGCCAGCGGGAAACAGGGGAGCGCTTTCTTT
NA	TRBV6-1	NA	14	TRBJ1-1	CASSGLSGETEAFF	TGTGCCAGCAGTGGGTTGTCAGGGGAAACTGAAGCTTTCTTT
NA	TRBV9	NA	14	TRBJ2-1	CASSVDGQNNEQFF	TGTGCCAGCAGCGTAGATGGTCAGAACAATGAGCAGTTCTTC
NA	TRBV5-4	NA	13	TRBJ2-5	CASSFRGVETQYF	TGTGCCAGCAGCTTTAGGGGGGTGGAGACCCAGTACTTC
few	TRBV7-9	NA	13	TRBJ1-5	CASSPGLDQPQHF	TGTGCCAGCAGCCCCGGATTGGATCAGCCCCAGCATTTT
once	TRBV5-4	NA	15	TRBJ2-1	CASSLGLDSYNEQFF	TGTGCCAGCAGCTTGGGCCTAGACTCCTACAATGAGCAGTTCTTC
NA	TRBV5-1	NA	18	TRBJ2-2	CASSSLIKTGKNTGELFF	TGCGCCAGCAGCTCCCTCATTAAGACGGGGAAGAACACCGGGGAGCTGTTTTTT
once	TRBV5-1	NA	12	TRBJ2-3	CASSLGLDTQYF	TGCGCCAGCAGCTTGGGCCTAGATACGCAGTATTTT
NA	TRBV19	NA	13	TRBJ2-3	CASSIQDRDTQYF	TGTGCCAGTAGTATACAGGATAGAGATACGCAGTATTTT
NA	TRBV5-1	NA	15	TRBJ1-1	CASSLASSGGTEAFF	TGCGCCAGCAGCTTGGCCTCATCGGGGGGCACTGAAGCTTTCTTT
NA	TRBV19	NA	14	TRBJ2-1	CASEQSFSFNEQFF	TGTGCCAGTGAACAGTCCTTCAGTTTCAATGAGCAGTTCTTC
NA	TRBV6-1	NA	15	TRBJ1-2	CASSDSRRTLLGYTF	TGTGCCAGCAGTGACAGCAGAAGGACCCTTTTGGGCTACACCTTC
NA	TRBV27	NA	14	TRBJ2-7	CASRPEWGSYEQYF	TGTGCCAGCAGACCAGAATGGGGATCCTACGAGCAGTACTTC
NA	TRBV7-9	NA	15	TRBJ1-5	CASSLASFPAQPQHF	TGTGCCAGCAGCTTAGCGTCCTTTCCAGCGCAGCCCCAGCATTTT
NA	TRBV5-1	TRBD2	13	TRBJ2-5	CASSREGHETQYF	TGCGCCAGCTCCCGGGAGGGCCACGAGACCCAGTACTTC
NA	TRBV7-6	NA	16	TRBJ2-1	CASSQGAASSYNEQFF	TGTGCCAGCAGCCAAGGAGCGGCGAGCTCCTACAATGAGCAGTTCTTC
NA	TRBV7-2	TRBD1	18	TRBJ2-3	CASSLGAPSTGGPDTQYF	TGTGCCAGCAGCTTAGGGGCCCCATCGACAGGGGGCCCAGATACGCAGTATTTT